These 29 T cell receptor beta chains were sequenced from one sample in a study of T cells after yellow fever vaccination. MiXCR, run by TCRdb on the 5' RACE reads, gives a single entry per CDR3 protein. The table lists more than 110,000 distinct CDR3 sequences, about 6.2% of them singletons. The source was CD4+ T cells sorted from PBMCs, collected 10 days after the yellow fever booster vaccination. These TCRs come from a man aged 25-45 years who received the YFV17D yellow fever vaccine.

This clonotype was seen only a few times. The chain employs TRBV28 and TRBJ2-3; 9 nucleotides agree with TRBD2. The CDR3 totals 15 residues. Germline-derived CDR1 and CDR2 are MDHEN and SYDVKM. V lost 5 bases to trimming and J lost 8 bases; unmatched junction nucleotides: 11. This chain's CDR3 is CASSPTRAGGRTQYF. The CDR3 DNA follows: TGTGCCAGCAGTCCGACTCGGGCGGGAGGGCGTACGCAGTATTTT.

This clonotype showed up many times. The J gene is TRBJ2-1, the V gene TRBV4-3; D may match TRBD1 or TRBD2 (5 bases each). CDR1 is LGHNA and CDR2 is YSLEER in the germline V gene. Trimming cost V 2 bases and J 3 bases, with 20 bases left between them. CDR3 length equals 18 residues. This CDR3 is CASSQKSTARGDYNEQFF. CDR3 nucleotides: TGCGCCAGCAGCCAAAAATCTACCGCCCGAGGGGACTACAATGAGCAGTTCTTC.

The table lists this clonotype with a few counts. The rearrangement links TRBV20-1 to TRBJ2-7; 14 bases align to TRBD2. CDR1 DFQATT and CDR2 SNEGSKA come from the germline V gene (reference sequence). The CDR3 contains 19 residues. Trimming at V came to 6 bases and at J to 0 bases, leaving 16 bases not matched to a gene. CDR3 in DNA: TGCAGTGCGACTCCGATCGGGACTAGCGGGAGCTTGAGCTCCTACGAGCAGTACTTC. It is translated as CSATPIGTSGSLSSYEQYF.

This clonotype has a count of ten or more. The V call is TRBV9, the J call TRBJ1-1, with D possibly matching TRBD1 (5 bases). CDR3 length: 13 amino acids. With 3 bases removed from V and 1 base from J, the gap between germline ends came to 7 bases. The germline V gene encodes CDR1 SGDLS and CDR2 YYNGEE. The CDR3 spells CASSGTPNTEAFF. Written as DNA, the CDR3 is TGTGCCAGCAGCGGGACACCGAACACTGAAGCTTTCTTT.

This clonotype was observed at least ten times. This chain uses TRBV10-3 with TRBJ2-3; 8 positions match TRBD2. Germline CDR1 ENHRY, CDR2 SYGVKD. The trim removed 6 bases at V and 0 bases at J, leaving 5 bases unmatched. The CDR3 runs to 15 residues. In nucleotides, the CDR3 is TGTGCCATCAGCGGGGGGGGGACTAGCACAGATACGCAGTATTTT. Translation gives CAISGGGTSTDTQYF.

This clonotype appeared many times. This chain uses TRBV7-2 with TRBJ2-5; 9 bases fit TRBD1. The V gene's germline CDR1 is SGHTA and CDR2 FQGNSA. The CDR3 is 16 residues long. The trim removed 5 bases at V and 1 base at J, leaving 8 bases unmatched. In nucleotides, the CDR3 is TGTGCCAGCAGCCACTGGGACAGGGCTGCCCAAGAGACCCAGTACTTC. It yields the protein CASSHWDRAAQETQYF. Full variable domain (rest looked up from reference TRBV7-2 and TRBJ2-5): GAGVSQSPSNKVTEKGKDVELRCDPISGHTALYWYRQSLGQGLEFLIYFQGNSAPDKSGLPSDRFSAERTGGSVSTLTIQRTQQEDSAVYLCASSHWDRAAQETQYFGPGTRLLVL.

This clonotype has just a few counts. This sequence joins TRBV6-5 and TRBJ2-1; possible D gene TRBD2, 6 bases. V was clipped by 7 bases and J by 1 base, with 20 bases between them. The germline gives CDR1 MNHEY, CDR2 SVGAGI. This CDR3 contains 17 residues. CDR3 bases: TGTGCCAGCACCCAACGGGAGCTACTTGGATCCTACAATGAGCAGTTCTTC. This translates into CASTQRELLGSYNEQFF.

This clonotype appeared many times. The CDR3 DNA reads as TGTGCCAGCAGCAGCCTAGGTCCGCGGAAAGAGACCCAGTACTTC. It yields the protein CASSSLGPRKETQYF. V gene TRBV5-6 combines with J gene TRBJ2-5; no clear D gene. V was pared by 4 bases and J by 3 bases, with 16 bases between. The CDR3 is made up of 15 amino acids. The germline V gene has CDR1 SGHDT and CDR2 YYEEEE.

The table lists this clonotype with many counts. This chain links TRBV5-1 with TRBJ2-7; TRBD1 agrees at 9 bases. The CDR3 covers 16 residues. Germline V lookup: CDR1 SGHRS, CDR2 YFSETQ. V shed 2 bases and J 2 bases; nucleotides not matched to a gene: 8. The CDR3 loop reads CASSLRIGTGPYEQYF. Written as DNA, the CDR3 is TGCGCCAGCAGCTTAAGAATTGGGACAGGGCCCTACGAGCAGTACTTC.

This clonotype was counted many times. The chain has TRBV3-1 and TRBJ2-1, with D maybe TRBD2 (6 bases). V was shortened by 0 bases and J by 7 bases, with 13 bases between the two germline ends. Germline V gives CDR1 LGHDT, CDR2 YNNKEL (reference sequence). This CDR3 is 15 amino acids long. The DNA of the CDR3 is TGTGCCAGCAGCCAAGAGCCCTTTAGCGGAAATGAGCAGTTCTTC. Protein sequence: CASSQEPFSGNEQFF.

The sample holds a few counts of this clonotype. CDR3: CASSYSPTPTNYNEQFF. In DNA, the CDR3 is TGTGCCAGCAGTTACTCGCCAACCCCAACTAACTACAATGAGCAGTTCTTC. This chain links TRBV6-5 with TRBJ2-1; D gene uncertain. The CDR3 extends over 17 amino acids. Looked up from germline, CDR1 is MNHEY and CDR2 is SVGAGI. V was pared by 0 bases and J by 3 bases, with 15 bases between.

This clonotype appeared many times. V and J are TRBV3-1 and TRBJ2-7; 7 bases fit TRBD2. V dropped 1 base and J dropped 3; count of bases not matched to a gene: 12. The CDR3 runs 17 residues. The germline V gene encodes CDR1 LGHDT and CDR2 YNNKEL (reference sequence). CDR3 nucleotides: TGTGCCAGCAGCCAAGCCGGGGGAGGACTAGGTTTCTACGAGCAGTACTTC. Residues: CASSQAGGGLGFYEQYF.

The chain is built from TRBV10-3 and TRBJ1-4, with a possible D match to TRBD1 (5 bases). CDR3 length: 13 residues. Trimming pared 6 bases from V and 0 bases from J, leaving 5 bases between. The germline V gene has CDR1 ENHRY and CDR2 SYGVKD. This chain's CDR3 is CAIRGATNEKLFF. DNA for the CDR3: TGTGCCATCAGGGGGGCAACTAATGAAAAACTGTTTTTT.

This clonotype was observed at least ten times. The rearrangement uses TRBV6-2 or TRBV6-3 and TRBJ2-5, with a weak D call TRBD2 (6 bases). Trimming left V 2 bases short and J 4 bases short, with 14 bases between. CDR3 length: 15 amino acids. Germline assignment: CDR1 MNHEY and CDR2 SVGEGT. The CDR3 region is CASSYRRDFAETQYF. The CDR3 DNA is TGTGCCAGCAGTTACCGGCGGGATTTTGCAGAGACCCAGTACTTC.

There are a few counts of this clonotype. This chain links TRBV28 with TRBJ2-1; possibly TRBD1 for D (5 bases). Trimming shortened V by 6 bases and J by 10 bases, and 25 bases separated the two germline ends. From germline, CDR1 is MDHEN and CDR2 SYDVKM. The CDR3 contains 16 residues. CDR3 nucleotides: TGTGCCAGCAGCCCTCTGGACCGATCCTTGGGGCGAGAGCAGTTCTTC. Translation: CASSPLDRSLGREQFF.

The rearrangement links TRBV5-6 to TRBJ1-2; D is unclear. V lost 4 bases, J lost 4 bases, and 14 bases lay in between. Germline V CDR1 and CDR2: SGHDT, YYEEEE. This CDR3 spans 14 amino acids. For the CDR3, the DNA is TGTGCCAGCAGCAATTGGTGGGCCCCCTATGGCTACACCTTC. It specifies CASSNWWAPYGYTF.

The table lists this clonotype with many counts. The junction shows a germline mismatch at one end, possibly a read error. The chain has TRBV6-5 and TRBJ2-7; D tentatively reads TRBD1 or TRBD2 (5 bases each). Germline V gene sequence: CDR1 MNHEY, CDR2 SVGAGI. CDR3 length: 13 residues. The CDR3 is CASSLGPHYEQYF. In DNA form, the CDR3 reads TGCGCCAGCAGCTTGGGACCACACTACGAGCAGTACTTC.

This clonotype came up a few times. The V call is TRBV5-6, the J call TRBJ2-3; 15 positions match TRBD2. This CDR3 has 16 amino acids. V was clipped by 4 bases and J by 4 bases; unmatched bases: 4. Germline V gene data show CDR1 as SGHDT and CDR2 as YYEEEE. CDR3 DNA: TGTGCCAGCAGCCCGGGACTAGCGGGAGGATCAGATACGCAGTATTTT. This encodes CASSPGLAGGSDTQYF.

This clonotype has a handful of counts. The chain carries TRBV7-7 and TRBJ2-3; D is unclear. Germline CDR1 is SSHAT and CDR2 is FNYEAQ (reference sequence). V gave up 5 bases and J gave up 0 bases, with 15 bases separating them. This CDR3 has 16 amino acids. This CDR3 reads CASSALRLSSTDTQYF. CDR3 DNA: TGTGCCAGCAGCGCCTTAAGGTTATCTAGCACAGATACGCAGTATTTT.

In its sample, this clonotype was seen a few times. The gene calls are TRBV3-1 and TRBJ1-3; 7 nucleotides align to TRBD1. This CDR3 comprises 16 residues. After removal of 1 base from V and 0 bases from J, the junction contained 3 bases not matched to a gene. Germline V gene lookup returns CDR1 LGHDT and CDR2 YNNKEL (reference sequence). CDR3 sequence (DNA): TGTGCCAGCAGCCAAGGGGGACAGACCTCTGGAAACACCATATATTTT. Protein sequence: CASSQGGQTSGNTIYF.

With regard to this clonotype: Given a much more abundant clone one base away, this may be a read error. As DNA, the CDR3 is TGTGCCAGCAGCTCAGCGGGGACAGGGGGAGAGACCCAGTACTTC. Its protein is CASSSAGTGGETQYF. This sequence joins TRBV7-2 and TRBJ2-5; TRBD1 matches at 11 bases. CDR1 is SGHTA and CDR2 is FQGNSA in the germline V gene. The CDR3 spans 15 residues. V dropped 4 bases and J dropped 4; count of bases not matched to a gene: 5.

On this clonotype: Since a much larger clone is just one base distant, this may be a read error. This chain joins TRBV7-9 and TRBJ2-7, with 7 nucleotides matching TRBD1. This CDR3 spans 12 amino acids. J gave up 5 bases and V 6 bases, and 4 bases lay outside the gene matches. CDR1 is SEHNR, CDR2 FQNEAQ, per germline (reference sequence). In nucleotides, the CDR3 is TGTGCCAGCAGTGGGACAGTGGACGAGCAGTACTTC. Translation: CASSGTVDEQYF.

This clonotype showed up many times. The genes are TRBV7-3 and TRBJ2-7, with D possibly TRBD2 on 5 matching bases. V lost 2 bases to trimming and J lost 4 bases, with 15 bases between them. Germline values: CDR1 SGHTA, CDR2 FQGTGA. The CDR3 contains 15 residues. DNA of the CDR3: TGTGCCAGCAGCTTAGAGGGAACGAGAAATTACGAGCAGTACTTC. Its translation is CASSLEGTRNYEQYF.

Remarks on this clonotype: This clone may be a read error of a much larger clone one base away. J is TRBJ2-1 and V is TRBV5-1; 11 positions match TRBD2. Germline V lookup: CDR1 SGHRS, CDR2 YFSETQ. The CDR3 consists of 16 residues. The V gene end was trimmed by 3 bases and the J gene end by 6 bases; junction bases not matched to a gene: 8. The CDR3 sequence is CASSSILAGAPNEQFF. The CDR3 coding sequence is TGCGCCAGCAGCTCAATACTAGCGGGAGCGCCCAATGAGCAGTTCTTC.

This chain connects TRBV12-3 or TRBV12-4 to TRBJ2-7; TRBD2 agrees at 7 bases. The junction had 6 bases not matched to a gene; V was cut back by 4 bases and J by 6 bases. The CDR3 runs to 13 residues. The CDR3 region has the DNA TGTGCCAGCAGTTACGGACTAGTTGGCGAGCAGTACTTC. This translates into CASSYGLVGEQYF.

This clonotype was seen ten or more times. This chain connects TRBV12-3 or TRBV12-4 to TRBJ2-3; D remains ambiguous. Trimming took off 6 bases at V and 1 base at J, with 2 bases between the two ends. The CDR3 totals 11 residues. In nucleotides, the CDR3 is TGTGCCAGCAGACGCACAGATACGCAGTATTTT. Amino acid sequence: CASRRTDTQYF.

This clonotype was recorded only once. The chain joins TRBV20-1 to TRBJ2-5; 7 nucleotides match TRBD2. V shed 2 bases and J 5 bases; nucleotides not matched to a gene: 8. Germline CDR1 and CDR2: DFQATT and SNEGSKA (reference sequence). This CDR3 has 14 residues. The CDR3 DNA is TGCAGTGCTAGAATGGAGGGAGGGCGCGAGACCCAGTACTTC. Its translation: CSARMEGGRETQYF.

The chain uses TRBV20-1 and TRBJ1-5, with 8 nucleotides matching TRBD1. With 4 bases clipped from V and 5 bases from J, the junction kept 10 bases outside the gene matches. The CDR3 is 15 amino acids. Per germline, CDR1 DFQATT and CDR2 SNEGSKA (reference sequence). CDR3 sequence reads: CSATEGQVTHQPQHF. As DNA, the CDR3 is TGCAGTGCTACCGAGGGACAGGTCACCCATCAGCCCCAGCATTTT.

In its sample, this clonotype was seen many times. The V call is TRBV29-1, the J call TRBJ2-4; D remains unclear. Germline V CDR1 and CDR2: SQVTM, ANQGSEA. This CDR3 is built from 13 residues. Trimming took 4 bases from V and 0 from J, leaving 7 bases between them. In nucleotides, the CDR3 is TGCAGCGTTGGAGGTCTAGCCAAAAACATTCAGTACTTC. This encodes CSVGGLAKNIQYF.